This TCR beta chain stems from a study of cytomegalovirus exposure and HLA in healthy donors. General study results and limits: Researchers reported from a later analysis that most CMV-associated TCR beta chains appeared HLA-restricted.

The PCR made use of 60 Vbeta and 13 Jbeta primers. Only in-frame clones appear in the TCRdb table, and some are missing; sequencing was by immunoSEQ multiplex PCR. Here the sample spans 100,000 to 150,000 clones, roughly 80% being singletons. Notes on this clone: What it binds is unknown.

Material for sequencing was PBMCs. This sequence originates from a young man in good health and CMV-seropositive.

The CDR3 sequence: CASSPAGAGDYEQYF. The CDR3 DNA is TGTGCCAGCAGCCCCGCGGGGGCGGGGGACTACGAGCAGTACTTC. The chain couples TRBV11-2 to TRBJ2-7, with D possibly TRBD2 on 7 matching bases. V lost 5 bases and J 3 bases, leaving 17 bases between the germline ends. The germline gives CDR1 SGHAT, CDR2 FQNNGV. This CDR3 is built from 15 residues.